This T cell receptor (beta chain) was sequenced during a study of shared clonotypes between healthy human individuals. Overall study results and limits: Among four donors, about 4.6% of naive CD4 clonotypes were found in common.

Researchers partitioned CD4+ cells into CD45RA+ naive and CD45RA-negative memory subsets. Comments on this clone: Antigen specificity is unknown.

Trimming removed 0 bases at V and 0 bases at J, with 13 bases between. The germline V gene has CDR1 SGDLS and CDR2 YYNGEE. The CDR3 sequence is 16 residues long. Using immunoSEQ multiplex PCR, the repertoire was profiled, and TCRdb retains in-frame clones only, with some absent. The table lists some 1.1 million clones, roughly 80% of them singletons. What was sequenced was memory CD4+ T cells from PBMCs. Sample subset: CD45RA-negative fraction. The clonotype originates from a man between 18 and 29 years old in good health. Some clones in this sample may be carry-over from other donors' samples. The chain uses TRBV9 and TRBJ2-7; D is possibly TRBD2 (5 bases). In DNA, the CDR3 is TGTGCCAGCAGCGTAGCTCCCAGTGGAGGCTCCTACGAGCAGTACTTC. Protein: CASSVAPSGGSYEQYF.